Below are 27 T cell receptor beta chains sequenced from a single sample in a study of OX40 agonist ivuxolimab in advanced cancers. Some clones are missing from TCRdb's copy, which holds only in-frame ones; the method was immunoSEQ multiplex PCR. The sample carries about 80,000 clones, just over 90% recorded once. Sequences were derived from CD4+ or CD8+ T cells sorted from blood, sampled in a trial of the OX40 agonist ivuxolimab. All receptors derive from an adult with an advanced solid tumor such as melanoma, head and neck, liver or kidney cancer.

The rearrangement links TRBV7-2 to TRBJ2-1; no clear D. The CDR3 covers 14 residues. Trimming pared 1 base from V and 9 bases from J, leaving 13 bases between. Germline CDR1 and CDR2: SGHTA and FQGNSA. CDR3 amino acids: CASSLGRNSLEQFF. The CDR3 region has the DNA TGTGCCAGCAGCTTAGGGAGAAACTCCCTTGAGCAGTTCTTC. The full variable domain, in which reference TRBV7-2 and TRBJ2-1 provide the parts outside the CDR3, is GAGVSQSPSNKVTEKGKDVELRCDPISGHTALYWYRQSLGQGLEFLIYFQGNSAPDKSGLPSDRFSAERTGGSVSTLTIQRTQQEDSAVYLCASSLGRNSLEQFFGPGTRLTVL.

Comment on this clone: Other nucleotide sequences in the sample specify the same CDR3. The chain joins TRBV20-1 to TRBJ2-5, with unresolved D. Germline CDR1 reads DFQATT; CDR2 reads SNEGSKA (reference sequence). CDR3 length: 11 amino acids. V was cut by 3 bases and J by 5 bases, with 7 bases left in between. The CDR3 region is CSASLAETQYF. DNA of the CDR3: TGCAGTGCTAGTTTGGCTGAGACCCAGTACTTC.

Details on this clone: At one end, the junction sequence differs from germline, possibly due to a read error. J is TRBJ2-7 and V is TRBV27, with 11 bases matching TRBD2. Per the germline V gene, CDR1 is MNHEY and CDR2 is SMNVEV (reference sequence). The CDR3 loop spans 10 amino acids. CDR3 in amino acids: CASRTSGSGF. The CDR3 region has the DNA TGTGCCAGCAGAACTAGCGGGAGCGGCTTC.

In its sample, this clone was seen a few times. The chain uses TRBV5-8 and TRBJ1-1; D remains unclear. The CDR3 is 13 residues long. Trimming removed 0 bases from V and 4 bases from J, with 7 bases in between. Per the germline V gene, CDR1 is SGHTS and CDR2 is YDEGEE. Here the CDR3 DNA reads TGTGCCAGCAGCTTGGATCCGGGCACTGAAGCTTTCTTT. Protein: CASSLDPGTEAFF.

V and J are TRBV5-1 and TRBJ2-2; 11 bases align to TRBD2. Unmatched junction bases numbered 1, after V lost 2 bases and J lost 4 bases. Per germline, CDR1 SGHRS and CDR2 YFSETQ. The CDR3 spans 15 residues. The CDR3 sequence: CASSFLAGGTGELFF. In nucleotides, the CDR3 is TGCGCCAGCAGCTTCCTAGCGGGGGGCACCGGGGAGCTGTTTTTT.

V usage is TRBV7-9 and J usage is TRBJ2-1; unclear D gene. The germline gives CDR1 SEHNR, CDR2 FQNEAQ (reference sequence). Trimming pared 6 bases from V and 9 bases from J, leaving 15 bases between. The CDR3 spans 13 residues. In DNA, the CDR3 is TGTGCCAGCAGTCTCGGCGAGAAGGGTGAGCAGTTCTTC. Its protein product is CASSLGEKGEQFF.

This chain connects TRBV19 to TRBJ2-2; 10 nucleotides align to TRBD2. The V and J ends lost 4 bases and 5 bases, in that order; junction bases with no gene match: 7. The CDR3 extends over 16 amino acids. Germline assignment: CDR1 LNHDA and CDR2 SQIVND (reference sequence). The CDR3: CASSRTSGFYTGELFF. Written as DNA, the CDR3 is TGTGCCAGTAGTAGGACTAGCGGATTCTATACCGGGGAGCTGTTTTTT.

This chain uses TRBV18 with TRBJ2-5; D is undetermined. The V end was cut by 1 base, the J end by 5 bases, with 5 bases between. Looked up from germline, CDR1 is KGHSH and CDR2 is LQKENI. CDR3 length: 12 amino acids. CDR3 nucleotides: TGTGCCAGCTCACCACGTGGGGAGACCCAGTACTTC. This codes for CASSPRGETQYF.

The chain uses TRBV7-2 and TRBJ2-1; D is possibly TRBD2 (5 bases). This CDR3 comprises 17 residues. Germline V gene lookup returns CDR1 SGHTA and CDR2 FQGNSA. Trimming took 5 bases from V and 4 from J, leaving 21 bases between them. CDR3 in amino acids: CASSPEIGKGRYNEQFF. CDR3 DNA: TGTGCCAGCAGCCCAGAAATCGGGAAGGGTAGGTACAATGAGCAGTTCTTC.

CDR3 residues: CASSSRAGPPLNIQYF. CDR3 bases: TGTGCCAGCAGTTCTCGGGCGGGCCCCCCTTTAAACATTCAGTACTTC. This chain connects TRBV5-4 to TRBJ2-4; D possibly corresponds to TRBD2 (5 bases). Trimming pared 5 bases from V and 6 bases from J, leaving 21 bases between. Germline CDR1 and CDR2: SGHNT and YYREEE (reference sequence). CDR3 length: 16 amino acids.

This sequence joins TRBV27 and TRBJ2-7, with a possible D match to TRBD2 (6 bases). V lost 7 bases and J lost 4, with 14 bases in between. Germline assignment: CDR1 MNHEY and CDR2 SMNVEV (reference sequence). CDR3 length equals 13 residues. The CDR3 DNA reads as TGTGCCAGCAAGGAAAGCGGGTTATACGAGCAGTACTTC. This translates into CASKESGLYEQYF.

This chain links TRBV21-1 with TRBJ1-1. TRBV21-1 is a pseudogene segment. The CDR3 has 12 amino acids. This chain's CDR3 is CASGSPNTEAFF. CDR3 in DNA: TGTGCCAGCGGGTCCCCGAACACTGAAGCTTTCTTT.

This CDR3 reads CASRQTSGNLFF. CDR3 coding DNA: TGTGCCAGCAGGCAGACTAGCGGGAATCTGTTCTTC. This chain links TRBV6-5 with TRBJ2-1, with 11 bases identical to TRBD2. The V segment lost 6 bases and the J segment 15 bases; nucleotides outside the gene matches: 7. This CDR3 is 12 amino acids long. From germline, CDR1 is MNHEY and CDR2 SVGAGI.

The rearrangement links TRBV14 to TRBJ2-7, with TRBD2 matching over 16 bases. The CDR3 extends over 19 amino acids. With V trimmed by 4 bases and J by 3 bases, 12 bases remained unmatched. Germline CDR1 and CDR2: SGHDN and FVKESK. The CDR3 nucleotides read TGTGCCAGCAGCCGAGGGGGACTAGCGGGAGGGACCAGAGTCTACGAGCAGTACTTC. It is translated as CASSRGGLAGGTRVYEQYF.

The CDR3 loop reads CASSLAQYGYTF. The CDR3 DNA reads TGTGCCAGCAGCTTAGCTCAGTATGGCTACACCTTC. This chain connects TRBV7-9 to TRBJ1-2; D gene uncertain. V lost 0 bases to trimming and J lost 5 bases, with 4 bases between them. The CDR3 contains 12 residues. CDR1 and CDR2 (germline): SEHNR, FQNEAQ (reference sequence).

The chain joins TRBV4-2 to TRBJ1-3; no clear D gene. With 0 bases removed from V and 0 bases from J, the gap between germline ends came to 6 bases. The CDR3 loop spans 15 amino acids. Per germline, CDR1 LGHNA and CDR2 YNFKEQ. The CDR3 nucleotides are TGTGCCAGCAGCCAAGAGGACGGCTCTGGAAACACCATATATTTT. Amino acids: CASSQEDGSGNTIYF.

The chain is built from TRBV7-3 and TRBJ2-5; TRBD2 agrees at 7 bases. Germline trimming cut 5 bases from V and 3 bases from J; bases unmatched to any gene: 6. CDR1 and CDR2 (germline): SGHTA, FQGTGA. This CDR3 contains 14 residues. CDR3 nucleotides: TGTGCCAGCAGCCCCACACTAGCGAAAGAGACCCAGTACTTC. Its translation: CASSPTLAKETQYF.

This chain joins TRBV25-1 and TRBJ1-1; 8 bases fit TRBD1. CDR3 size: 13 residues. Germline loops: CDR1 MGHDK, CDR2 SYGVNS. The V segment lost 5 bases and the J segment 4 bases; nucleotides outside the gene matches: 3. The CDR3: CASSRQGTTEAFF. CDR3 nucleotides: TGTGCCAGCAGTCGACAGGGGACCACTGAAGCTTTCTTT.

The chain joins TRBV14 to TRBJ2-7; D is unresolved. Germline V lookup: CDR1 SGHDN, CDR2 FVKESK. The CDR3 runs 14 residues. V gave up 1 base and J gave up 2 bases, with 9 bases separating them. The DNA of the CDR3 is TGTGCCAGCAGCCAAGGGCGCAGGACCTACGAGCAGTACTTC. Translating it yields CASSQGRRTYEQYF.

The rearrangement joins TRBV5-1 to TRBJ1-1; perhaps TRBD1 as D (6 bases). Trimming shortened V by 7 bases and J by 4 bases, and 23 bases separated the two germline ends. This CDR3 region has 16 residues. Germline V lookup: CDR1 SGHRS, CDR2 YFSETQ. The CDR3: CASSTQGSGEGTEAFF. In nucleotides, the CDR3 is TGCGCCAGCTCAACACAGGGTTCGGGGGAGGGCACTGAAGCTTTCTTT.

The CDR3 DNA sequence: TGTGCCAGCAGCCTATCAATCAACTATGGCTACACCTTC. It is translated as CASSLSINYGYTF. The V call is TRBV7-8, the J call TRBJ1-2; the D is unclear. CDR3 size: 13 residues. Germline V lookup: CDR1 SGHVS, CDR2 FQNEAQ. The V and J ends lost 5 bases and 2 bases respectively, with 9 bases between them.

The rearrangement links TRBV6-1 to TRBJ1-5, with no clear D. Germline lookup yields CDR1 MNHNS and CDR2 SASEGT. V was pared by 3 bases and J by 3 bases, with 3 bases between. This CDR3 has 12 residues. The CDR3 nucleotides read TGTGCCAGCAGTGAGGTCAATCAGCCCCAGCATTTT. Amino acids: CASSEVNQPQHF.

This chain connects TRBV25-1 to TRBJ2-3; D may match TRBD1 or TRBD2 (5 bases each). The germline CDR1 and CDR2 sequences are MGHDK and SYGVNS. Trimming cost V 7 bases and J 7 bases, with 18 bases left between them. The CDR3 extends over 14 amino acids. The CDR3 region has the DNA TGTGCCAGCACTGGGACGGGAAAATTAAATACGCAGTATTTT. This gives the protein CASTGTGKLNTQYF.

In regard to this clone: Its ends do not fully match the called genes, so a read error is possible. The chain combines TRBV7-7 with TRBJ2-5, with 9 nucleotides matching TRBD1. This CDR3 is 14 amino acids long. Germline CDR1 and CDR2: SSHAT and FNYEAQ (reference sequence). CDR3 coding DNA: TGTGCTAGCAGTGTTGGGACAGGGCGAGAGACCCAGTACTTC. Translation gives CASSVGTGRETQYF.

The genes are TRBV7-3 and TRBJ2-2; D is ambiguous. The CDR3 spans 13 residues. V was trimmed by 4 bases and J by 4 bases, leaving 7 bases between them. From germline, CDR1 is SGHTA and CDR2 FQGTGA. CDR3 residues: CASSYPGTGELFF. CDR3 coding DNA: TGTGCCAGCAGCTACCCGGGCACCGGGGAGCTGTTTTTT. Full variable domain (rest looked up from reference TRBV7-3 and TRBJ2-2): GAGVSQTPSNKVTEKGKYVELRCDPISGHTALYWYRQSLGQGPEFLIYFQGTGAADDSGLPNDRFFAVRPEGSVSTLKIQRTERGDSAVYLCASSYPGTGELFFGEGSRLTVL.

CDR3 loop: CASSFWGQRSTDTQYF. The DNA of the CDR3 is TGTGCCAGCAGCTTTTGGGGACAGAGGAGCACAGATACGCAGTATTTT. The V gene is TRBV7-9, the J gene TRBJ2-3; 7 bases are a match to TRBD1. The CDR3 is 16 residues long. J lost 0 bases, V lost 3 bases, and 6 bases had no gene match. The V gene's germline CDR1 is SEHNR and CDR2 FQNEAQ (reference sequence). The variable domain in full, completed from reference TRBV7-9 and TRBJ2-3, reads DTGVSQNPRHKITKRGQNVTFRCDPISEHNRLYWYRQTLGQGPEFLTYFQNEAQLEKSRLLSDRFSAERPKGSFSTLEIQRTEQGDSAMYLCASSFWGQRSTDTQYFGPGTRLTVL.

V usage is TRBV28 and J usage is TRBJ2-5; possible D gene TRBD1, 6 bases. Germline lookup yields CDR1 MDHEN and CDR2 SYDVKM. Trimming removed 6 bases from V and 3 bases from J, with 11 bases in between. CDR3 size: 13 residues. The CDR3 DNA sequence: TGTGCCAGCAGCCTTCCAGGGGAAGAGACCCAGTACTTC. Its protein is CASSLPGEETQYF.